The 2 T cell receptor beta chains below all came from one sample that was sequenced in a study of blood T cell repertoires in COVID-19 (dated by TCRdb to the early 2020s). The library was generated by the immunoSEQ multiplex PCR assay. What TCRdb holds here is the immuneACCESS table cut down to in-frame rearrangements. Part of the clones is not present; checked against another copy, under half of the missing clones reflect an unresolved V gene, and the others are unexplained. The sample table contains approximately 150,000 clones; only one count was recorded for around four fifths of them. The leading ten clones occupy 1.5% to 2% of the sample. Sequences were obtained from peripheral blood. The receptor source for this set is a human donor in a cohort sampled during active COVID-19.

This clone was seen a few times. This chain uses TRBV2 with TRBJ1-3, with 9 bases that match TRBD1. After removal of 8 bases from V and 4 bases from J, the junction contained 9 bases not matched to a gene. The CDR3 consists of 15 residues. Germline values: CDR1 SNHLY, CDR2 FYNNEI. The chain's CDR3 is CASGAQGATGNTIYF. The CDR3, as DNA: TGTGCCAGCGGGGCACAGGGGGCGACGGGAAACACCATATATTTT.

CDR3 loop: CASSSPTSEQYF. The DNA of the CDR3 is TGTGCCAGCAGTTCCCCGACATCCGAGCAGTACTTC. V is TRBV28 and J is TRBJ2-7; D uncertain. CDR3 length equals 12 residues. Trimming took 4 bases from V and 6 from J, leaving 10 bases between them. Germline CDR1 and CDR2: MDHEN and SYDVKM. Full variable domain (missing parts from reference TRBV28 and TRBJ2-7): DVKVTQSSRYLVKRTGEKVFLECVQDMDHENMFWYRQDPGLGLRLIYFSYDVKMKEKGDIPEGYSVSREKKERFSLILESASTNQTSMYLCASSSPTSEQYFGPGTRLTVT.